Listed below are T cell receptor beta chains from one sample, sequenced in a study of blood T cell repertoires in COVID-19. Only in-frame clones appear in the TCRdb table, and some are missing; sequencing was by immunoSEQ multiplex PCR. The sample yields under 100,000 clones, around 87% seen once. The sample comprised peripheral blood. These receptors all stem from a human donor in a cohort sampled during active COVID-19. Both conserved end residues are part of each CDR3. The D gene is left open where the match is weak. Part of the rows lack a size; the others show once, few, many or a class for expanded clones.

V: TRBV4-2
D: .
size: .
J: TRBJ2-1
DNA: TGTGCCAGCAGCCAAGATCGGAGTAGCTCCTACAATGAGCAGTTCTTC
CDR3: CASSQDRSSSYNEQFF

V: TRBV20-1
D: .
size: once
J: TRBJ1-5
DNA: TGCAGTGCTAGTAAGAACGGAGAAGAAGCCCAGCATTTT
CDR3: CSASKNGEEAQHF

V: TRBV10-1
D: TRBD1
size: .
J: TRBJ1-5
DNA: TGCGCCATCGACAGGGGCAATCAGCCCCAGCATTTT
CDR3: CAIDRGNQPQHF

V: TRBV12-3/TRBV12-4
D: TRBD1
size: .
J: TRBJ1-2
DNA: TGTGCCAGCAGACAGGACAGGACTAATGGCTACACCTTC
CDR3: CASRQDRTNGYTF

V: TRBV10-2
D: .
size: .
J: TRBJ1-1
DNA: TGCGCCAGCAGCCCCGACTTCACTGAAGCTTTCTTT
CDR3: CASSPDFTEAFF

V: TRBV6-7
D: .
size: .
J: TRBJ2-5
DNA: TGTGCCAGCAGTTACCCCCTCAGGTCTGAGACCCAGTACTTC
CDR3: CASSYPLRSETQYF

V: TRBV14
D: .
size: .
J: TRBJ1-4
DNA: TGTGCCAGCAGTAAGGGGGTTCGGGCTAATGAAAAACTGTTTTTT
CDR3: CASSKGVRANEKLFF

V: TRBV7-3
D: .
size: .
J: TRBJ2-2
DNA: TGTGCCAGCAGCTTAATGCGGTTCCAGCTGAACACCGGGGAGCTGTTTTTT
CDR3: CASSLMRFQLNTGELFF

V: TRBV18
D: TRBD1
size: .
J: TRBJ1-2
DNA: TGTGCCAGCTCAGAGACAGGGGGGCTCGGCTACACCTTC
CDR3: CASSETGGLGYTF

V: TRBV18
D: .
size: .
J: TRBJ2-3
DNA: TGTGCCAGCTCAGAGCGCAGCACAGATACGCAGTATTTT
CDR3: CASSERSTDTQYF

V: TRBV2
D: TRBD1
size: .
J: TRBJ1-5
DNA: TGTGCCAGCAGAACAGGGGGTGCCCACAATCAGCCCCAGCATTTT
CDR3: CASRTGGAHNQPQHF

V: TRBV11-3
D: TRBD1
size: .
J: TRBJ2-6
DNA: TGTGCCAGCAGCCAGGGACAGTTCTCTGGGGCCAACGTCCTGACTTTC
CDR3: CASSQGQFSGANVLTF

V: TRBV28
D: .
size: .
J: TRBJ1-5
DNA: TGTGCCAGCAGGACTAACAGAAATCAGCCCCAGCATTTT
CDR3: CASRTNRNQPQHF

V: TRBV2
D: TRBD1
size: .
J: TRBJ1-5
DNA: TGTGCCAGCAGTGGTCGTACAGGGGGCTTTAGCAATCAGCCCCAGCATTTT
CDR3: CASSGRTGGFSNQPQHF

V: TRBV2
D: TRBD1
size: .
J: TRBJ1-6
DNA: TGTGCCAGCGGGACAGGGGGCCTTTCACCCCTCCACTTT
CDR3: CASGTGGLSPLHF

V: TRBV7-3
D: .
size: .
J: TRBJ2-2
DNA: TGTGCCAGCAGCTACGGGGAGACTTCCTTGGGCGGGGAGCTGTTTTTT
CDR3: CASSYGETSLGGELFF

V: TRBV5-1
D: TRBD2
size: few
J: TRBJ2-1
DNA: TGCGCCAGCAGCTTAAATAGCGGGGGGCAAGATGAGCAGTTCTTC
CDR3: CASSLNSGGQDEQFF

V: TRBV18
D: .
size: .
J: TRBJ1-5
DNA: TGTGCCAGCTCACCATTAGACACCAATCAGCCCCAGCATTTT
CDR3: CASSPLDTNQPQHF

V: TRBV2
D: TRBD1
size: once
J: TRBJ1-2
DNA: TGTGCCAGCAGTGAGGACAGGGAGATCTATGGCTACACCTTC
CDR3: CASSEDREIYGYTF

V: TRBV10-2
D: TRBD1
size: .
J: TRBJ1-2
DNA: TGCGCCAGCAGTGACCCCCTACAGGGACAGGGTGGCTACACCTTC
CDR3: CASSDPLQGQGGYTF

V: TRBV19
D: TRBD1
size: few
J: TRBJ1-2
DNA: TGTGCCAGTAGTTCAGCTTCTAGGGACAGAACCATTTATGGCTACACCTTC
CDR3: CASSSASRDRTIYGYTF

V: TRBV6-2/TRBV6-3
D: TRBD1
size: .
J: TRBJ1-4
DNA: TGTGCCAGCAGTTACACCTTCCTTACAGGGGGCGGTGAAAAACTGTTTTTT
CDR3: CASSYTFLTGGGEKLFF

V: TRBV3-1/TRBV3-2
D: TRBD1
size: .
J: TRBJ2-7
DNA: TGTGCCAGCAGCCAAGGCCGAGCGCGGGACAGGTACGAGCAGTACTTC
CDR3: CASSQGRARDRYEQYF

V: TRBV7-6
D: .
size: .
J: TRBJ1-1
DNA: TGTGCCAGCAGCTTGGGGGGGATCACTGAAGCTTTCTTT
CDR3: CASSLGGITEAFF

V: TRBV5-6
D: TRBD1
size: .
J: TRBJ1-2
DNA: TGTGCCAGCAGTTCGGGACCCGGGACAGGGTTTTTTGGCTACACCTTC
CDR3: CASSSGPGTGFFGYTF

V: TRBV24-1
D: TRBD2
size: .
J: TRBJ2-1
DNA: TGTGCCACCAGTTCGGGACTAGCGGGGGTCTACAATGAGCAGTTCTTC
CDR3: CATSSGLAGVYNEQFF

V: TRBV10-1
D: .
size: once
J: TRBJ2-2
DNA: TGCGCCAGCAGTTCGGGGAGGATCGGGGAGCTGTTTTTT
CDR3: CASSSGRIGELFF